The 28 T cell receptor beta chains below all came from one sample that was sequenced in a study of blood T cell repertoires in COVID-19. Sequencing used immunoSEQ multiplex PCR; TCRdb keeps in-frame clones, though not all of them. The sample contains roughly 120,000 clones, about nine tenths of which appear only once. The sequenced material came from peripheral blood. The receptor source for this set is a man between 50 and 59 years old with active COVID-19.

The chain links TRBV6-6 to TRBJ1-2; 9 nucleotides match TRBD1. Losses at the gene ends were 5 bases for V and 2 bases for J; bases not matched to a gene: 6. CDR1 is MNHNY, CDR2 SVGAGI, per germline (reference sequence). The CDR3 runs to 15 residues. The CDR3 coding sequence is TGTGCCAGCAGTCGAGGACAGGGGAAAAACTATGGCTACACCTTC. Encoded protein: CASSRGQGKNYGYTF.

The rearrangement joins TRBV5-1 to TRBJ2-3, with 13 bases matching TRBD2. The germline V gene has CDR1 SGHRS and CDR2 YFSETQ. The CDR3 sequence is 16 residues long. Losses at the gene ends were 4 bases for V and 0 bases for J; bases not matched to a gene: 2. The CDR3 DNA sequence: TGCGCCAGCAGCGCGGGACTAGCGGGAAGCACAGATACGCAGTATTTT. Residues: CASSAGLAGSTDTQYF.

The J gene is TRBJ2-5, the V gene TRBV3-1 (or the pseudogene TRBV3-2); 12 bases are shared with TRBD2. The germline V gene encodes CDR1 LGHDT and CDR2 YNNKEL (reference sequence). After removal of 1 base from V and 1 base from J, the junction contained 4 bases not matched to a gene. The CDR3 consists of 17 residues. CDR3 residues: CASSQGRTSGAQETQYF. Written as DNA, the CDR3 is TGTGCCAGCAGCCAAGGAAGGACTAGCGGGGCCCAAGAGACCCAGTACTTC.

This clone has a single count. This chain joins TRBV7-9 and TRBJ1-3; the D is unclear. The V end was cut by 4 bases, the J end by 4 bases, with 14 bases between. The CDR3 sequence is 15 residues long. The V gene's germline CDR1 is SEHNR and CDR2 FQNEAQ (reference sequence). The CDR3 region has the DNA TGTGCCAGCAGCTCCGAACAGACCGCGGGAAACACCATATATTTT. Amino acid sequence: CASSSEQTAGNTIYF. Using reference TRBV7-9 and TRBJ1-3 for the parts outside the CDR3, the full variable domain is DTGVSQNPRHKITKRGQNVTFRCDPISEHNRLYWYRQTLGQGPEFLTYFQNEAQLEKSRLLSDRFSAERPKGSFSTLEIQRTEQGDSAMYLCASSSEQTAGNTIYFGEGSWLTVV.

V gene TRBV19 combines with J gene TRBJ2-6; weak D call: TRBD2 (5 bases). V was pared by 8 bases and J by 2 bases, with 16 bases between. The CDR3 contains 16 residues. Germline V CDR1 and CDR2: LNHDA, SQIVND (reference sequence). CDR3 protein: CASQDWYAPGANVLTF. DNA of the CDR3: TGTGCCAGTCAGGACTGGTACGCTCCTGGGGCCAACGTCCTGACTTTC.

This clone was seen just once. The V and J genes are TRBV11-3 and TRBJ2-5, with 8 bases identical to TRBD2. The CDR3 sequence is 15 residues long. J gave up 2 bases and V 6 bases, and 8 bases lay outside the gene matches. Per germline, CDR1 SGHNT and CDR2 YENEEA. The CDR3 DNA sequence: TGTGCCAGCAGTCTAGGGACTAGTACACAAGAGACCCAGTACTTC. It is translated as CASSLGTSTQETQYF. The full variable domain, in which reference TRBV11-3 and TRBJ2-5 provide the parts outside the CDR3, is EAGVVQSPRYKIIEKKQPVAFWCNPISGHNTLYWYLQNLGQGPELLIRYENEEAVDDSQLPKDRFSAERLKGVDSTLKIQPAELGDSAVYLCASSLGTSTQETQYFGPGTRLLVL.

The chain recombines TRBV10-3 with TRBJ1-1; 7 nucleotides match TRBD1. With 3 bases clipped from V and 9 bases from J, the junction kept 4 bases outside the gene matches. Germline V lookup: CDR1 ENHRY, CDR2 SYGVKD. CDR3 length equals 12 residues. CDR3 nucleotides: TGTGCCATCAGTGACACAGGGGATAAAGCTTTCTTT. Its protein product is CAISDTGDKAFF.

V usage is TRBV2 and J usage is TRBJ1-4; 9 bases are a match to TRBD1. Germline CDR1 is SNHLY and CDR2 is FYNNEI. This CDR3 has 14 amino acids. V trimming: 6 bases; J trimming: 5 bases; junction bases outside the gene matches: 4. The CDR3 spells CASSQQGANEKLFF. DNA for the CDR3: TGTGCCAGCAGCCAACAGGGGGCGAATGAAAAACTGTTTTTT.

The V and J genes are TRBV3-1 (or the pseudogene TRBV3-2) and TRBJ2-5; 9 nucleotides line up with TRBD2. CDR1 is LGHDT, CDR2 YNNKEL, per germline (reference sequence). The CDR3 extends over 14 amino acids. Unmatched junction bases numbered 3, after V lost 1 base and J lost 6 bases. CDR3 region: CASSQGGGAKTQYF. In nucleotides, the CDR3 is TGTGCCAGCAGCCAAGGCGGGGGGGCCAAGACCCAGTACTTC.

The gene calls are TRBV5-1 and TRBJ1-2; 12 bases are a match to TRBD1. The CDR3 has 14 amino acids. Trimming took 7 bases from V and 2 from J; bases not matched to a gene: 3. The germline gives CDR1 SGHRS, CDR2 YFSETQ. The CDR3 DNA reads TGCGCCAGCGGGACAGGGGGCTCAAACTATGGCTACACCTTC. This translates into CASGTGGSNYGYTF.

The chain is built from TRBV5-4 and TRBJ2-7; 13 bases match TRBD2. CDR1 is SGHNT and CDR2 is YYREEE in the germline V gene (reference sequence). The CDR3 length is 18 residues. Losses at the gene ends were 3 bases for V and 6 bases for J; bases not matched to a gene: 15. CDR3 in amino acids: CASSSAWDWTSGSGEQYV. CDR3 DNA sequence: TGTGCCAGCAGCTCAGCATGGGATTGGACTAGCGGGAGTGGCGAGCAGTACGTC.

The gene calls are TRBV5-1 and TRBJ2-7, with D possibly matching TRBD2 (6 bases). Deletions cut 5 bases from V and 2 bases from J, with 17 bases between. Per germline, CDR1 SGHRS and CDR2 YFSETQ. This CDR3 comprises 15 residues. The CDR3 protein is CASSAFGGPTYEQYF. CDR3 in DNA: TGCGCCAGCAGTGCGTTCGGAGGGCCTACCTACGAGCAGTACTTC.

J is TRBJ2-1 and V is TRBV3-1 (or the pseudogene TRBV3-2); 9 nucleotides match TRBD2. V lost 8 bases to trimming and J lost 6 bases; unmatched junction nucleotides: 5. Per the germline V gene, CDR1 is LGHDT and CDR2 is YNNKEL (reference sequence). This CDR3 is built from 13 residues. The CDR3 is CASAPSGINEQFF. Here the CDR3 DNA reads TGTGCCAGCGCCCCTAGCGGGATCAATGAGCAGTTCTTC.

The chain carries TRBV3-1 (or the pseudogene TRBV3-2) and TRBJ2-5, with 9 positions matching TRBD2. V lost 4 bases to trimming and J lost 1 base; unmatched junction nucleotides: 10. The CDR3 is 17 amino acids. The germline CDR1 and CDR2 sequences are LGHDT and YNNKEL (reference sequence). The CDR3 sequence is CASSPRRGREGQETQYF. CDR3 nucleotides: TGTGCCAGCAGCCCTCGTAGGGGGCGGGAGGGCCAAGAGACCCAGTACTTC.

The chain has TRBV19 and TRBJ2-1, with TRBD2 identical over 8 bases. J was trimmed by 6 bases and V by 7 bases; bases with no gene match: 5. Germline V gives CDR1 LNHDA, CDR2 SQIVND (reference sequence). The CDR3 sequence is 13 residues long. The DNA of the CDR3 is TGTGCCAGTACTACTAGCGGCACCAATGAGCAGTTCTTC. The encoded protein is CASTTSGTNEQFF.

This chain links TRBV18 with TRBJ2-5; D not resolved. The CDR3 covers 13 residues. CDR1 is KGHSH and CDR2 is LQKENI in the germline V gene. With 6 bases removed from V and 5 bases from J, the gap between germline ends came to 13 bases. The CDR3 DNA follows: TGTGCCAGCTCCCAAACACAGCAGGAGACCCAGTACTTC. This translates into CASSQTQQETQYF.

J is TRBJ1-2 and V is TRBV19, with D unclear. The CDR3 extends over 16 amino acids. Germline CDR1 and CDR2: LNHDA and SQIVND (reference sequence). The V end lost 3 bases, the J end lost 5 bases, and 19 bases lay between the germline ends. The CDR3 region has the DNA TGTGCCAGTAGTATTGATCCGGGGATCGCTCTATATGGCTACACCTTC. It codes for CASSIDPGIALYGYTF.

This chain joins TRBV10-3 and TRBJ2-1, with a tentative D call TRBD1 (6 bases). Trimming took off 7 bases at V and 6 bases at J, with 10 bases between the two ends. The CDR3 covers 12 residues. Germline values: CDR1 ENHRY, CDR2 SYGVKD. The CDR3 here is CAINAGVNEQFF. CDR3 in DNA: TGTGCCATCAACGCAGGGGTCAATGAGCAGTTCTTC.

The CDR3 is CASRASGANVLTF. The CDR3 DNA sequence: TGTGCCAGCAGGGCTTCTGGGGCCAACGTCCTGACTTTC. V usage is TRBV27 and J usage is TRBJ2-6, with D unclear. Germline V gene data show CDR1 as MNHEY and CDR2 as SMNVEV (reference sequence). The length of the CDR3 is 13 residues. Trimming stripped 6 bases from V and 1 base from J, with 4 bases between.

The J gene is TRBJ2-1, the V gene TRBV28; TRBD2 matches at 10 bases. Germline V gene sequence: CDR1 MDHEN, CDR2 SYDVKM. Trimming at V came to 4 bases and at J to 7 bases, leaving 7 bases not matched to a gene. This CDR3 spans 15 amino acids. As DNA, the CDR3 is TGTGCCAGCAGTTCGCGGGGACTAGCGAGGAATGAGCAGTTCTTC. It specifies CASSSRGLARNEQFF.

This chain connects TRBV24-1 to TRBJ2-7; TRBD2 agrees at 8 bases. Trimming removed 8 bases from V and 0 bases from J; junction bases left unmatched: 11. Germline loops: CDR1 KGHDR, CDR2 SFDVKD. The CDR3 consists of 16 residues. CDR3 sequence reads: CATNPRASGSSYEQYV. The CDR3 DNA reads as TGTGCCACCAACCCCAGGGCTAGCGGGTCCTCCTACGAGCAGTACGTC.

The chain couples TRBV13 to TRBJ1-2; 10 nucleotides line up with TRBD1. This CDR3 is 13 amino acids long. Germline trimming cut 4 bases from V and 6 bases from J; bases unmatched to any gene: 2. CDR1 is PRHDT, CDR2 FYEKMQ, per germline (reference sequence). CDR3 bases: TGTGCCAGCAGCTCAGGACAGGGGGATGGCTACACCTTC. Its translation: CASSSGQGDGYTF.

This rearrangement joins TRBV6-5 to TRBJ2-7, with no clear D. There are 15 residues in the CDR3. Germline CDR1 reads MNHEY; CDR2 reads SVGAGI. V gave up 5 bases and J gave up 1 base, with 15 bases separating them. This chain's CDR3 is CASSPPIGSSYEQYF. CDR3 bases: TGTGCCAGCAGTCCTCCGATTGGCAGTTCCTACGAGCAGTACTTC.

The chain combines TRBV2 with TRBJ2-7, with TRBD1 as a possible D gene (6 bases). The CDR3 length is 12 residues. Trimming removed 5 bases from V and 5 bases from J, with 10 bases in between. Germline V CDR1 and CDR2: SNHLY, FYNNEI. This chain's CDR3 is CASSSTGNEQYF. The CDR3 DNA sequence: TGTGCCAGCAGTTCCACAGGGAACGAGCAGTACTTC.

This clone has only one observation. The gene calls are TRBV28 and TRBJ2-7; perhaps TRBD2 as D (5 bases). In germline, CDR1 is MDHEN, CDR2 SYDVKM. Trimming shortened V by 6 bases and J by 4 bases, and 19 bases separated the two germline ends. CDR3 length equals 15 residues. The CDR3 DNA reads as TGTGCCAGCAGGCCCGGGGTCGCACTAGATTACGAGCAGTACGTC. Its protein product is CASRPGVALDYEQYV.

The chain links TRBV24-1 to TRBJ2-3, with a tentative D call TRBD2 (6 bases). Per the germline V gene, CDR1 is KGHDR and CDR2 is SFDVKD. Between the trimmed V and J ends, which lost 9 bases and 3 bases, there was a span of 12 bases. CDR3 size: 13 residues. CDR3 sequence: CATAGTETDTQYF. DNA of the CDR3: TGTGCCACCGCCGGGACTGAAACAGATACGCAGTATTTT.

This sequence joins TRBV2 and TRBJ1-6; 10 bases are shared with TRBD1. The CDR3 contains 19 residues. Germline loops: CDR1 SNHLY, CDR2 FYNNEI. V lost 5 bases, J lost 0 bases, and 10 bases stayed unmatched. The CDR3 reads CASSFTGTGVSSYNSPLHF. CDR3 nucleotides: TGTGCCAGCAGTTTTACCGGGACAGGGGTTAGCTCCTATAATTCACCCCTCCACTTT.

The chain joins TRBV24-1 to TRBJ1-6; TRBD1 is a possible D gene (5 bases). The CDR3 consists of 16 residues. Germline V gene sequence: CDR1 KGHDR, CDR2 SFDVKD. Deletions cut 9 bases from V and 5 bases from J, with 19 bases between. The CDR3: CATQDIEVSDNSPLHF. CDR3 sequence (DNA): TGTGCCACCCAGGACATAGAGGTGAGTGATAATTCACCCCTCCACTTT.